The 2 T cell receptor beta chains listed next were all sequenced from one sample in a study of blood T cell repertoires in COVID-19. The repertoire was sequenced with immunoSEQ multiplex PCR; TCRdb's copy has only in-frame clones and lacks some. Among under 300,000 clones listed, about 87% were seen once. Sequencing input: PBMCs or T cells enriched from blood (not recorded which). All receptors come from a woman between 40 and 55 years old with acute COVID-19.

The chain carries TRBV4-3 and TRBJ2-7; 7 bases agree with TRBD1. J lost 7 bases, V lost 0 bases, and 6 bases had no gene match. Germline CDR1 LGHNA, CDR2 YSLEER. This CDR3 has 14 residues. CDR3 amino acids: CASSQESTGAEQYF. CDR3 DNA: TGCGCCAGCAGCCAAGAAAGTACAGGGGCAGAGCAGTACTTC.

The rearrangement links TRBV6-1 to TRBJ1-4, with D unclear. The CDR3 is 16 residues long. The germline CDR1 and CDR2 sequences are MNHNS and SASEGT. Deletions cut 4 bases from V and 7 bases from J, with 19 bases between. CDR3 sequence: CASSGSSRSGGEKLFF. The DNA for the CDR3 is TGTGCCAGCAGTGGATCGAGCAGGTCGGGAGGTGAAAAACTGTTTTTT.